These 12 T cell receptor beta chains share one sample of origin, sequenced in a study of T cells in Graves' hyperthyroidism and ophthalmopathy. Researchers took RNA transcripts and amplified the TCR beta CDR3 regions from them. HTBI primers drove first-round RT-PCR of the TCR CDR3. In TCRdb, the multiplex PCR reads were re-called with MiXCR into one record per CDR3 protein. The data hold about half a million distinct CDR3 sequences, with about 20% observed a single time. Sequenced input: blood. The receptors stem from a man in his forties or fifties with Graves' ophthalmopathy.

There are many counts of this clonotype. The rearrangement links TRBV28 to TRBJ2-3; TRBD1 might be the D (6 bases). The CDR3 runs to 16 residues. The ends were cut back, 7 bases at V and 6 bases at J, with 23 bases in the middle. CDR1 is MDHEN and CDR2 is SYDVKM in the germline V gene. The DNA for the CDR3 is TGTGCCAGCATGGGGCAAATGATTGGAAGGGGGGATACGCAGTATTTT. It codes for CASMGQMIGRGDTQYF.

The table lists this clonotype with many counts. At one of its ends the junction is not consistent with the germline gene, which may arise from a read error. CDR3 sequence (DNA): TGTGCCAGCAGGTTAGCGGGGGGGCCATACGAGCAGTACTTC. Residues: CASRLAGGPYEQYF. The chain is built from TRBV12-3 or TRBV12-4 and TRBJ2-7; TRBD2 agrees at 11 bases. This CDR3 comprises 14 residues.

This sequence joins TRBV7-9 and TRBJ1-2, with D unresolved. The V gene lost 5 bases and the J gene lost 5 bases, with 9 bases spanning the gap. The germline CDR1 and CDR2 sequences are SEHNR and FQNEAQ (reference sequence). The CDR3 runs 12 residues. In DNA form, the CDR3 reads TGTGCCAGCAGCGGGATGACTTATGGCTACACCTTC. Translating it yields CASSGMTYGYTF.

The rearrangement links TRBV29-1 to TRBJ2-1, with 12 positions matching TRBD2. After removal of 3 bases from V and 4 bases from J, the junction contained 4 bases not matched to a gene. The germline CDR1 and CDR2 sequences are SQVTM and ANQGSEA. The CDR3 is 15 amino acids. The CDR3 nucleotides read TGCAGCGTTGAGCGGACTAGCGGGATATACAATGAGCAGTTCTTC. Protein: CSVERTSGIYNEQFF.

The V gene is TRBV19, the J gene TRBJ2-7; TRBD1 aligns across 9 bases. Trimming took 3 bases from V and 0 from J; bases not matched to a gene: 6. This CDR3 has 16 residues. Germline CDR1 reads LNHDA; CDR2 reads SQIVND (reference sequence). CDR3 amino acids: CASSIGQGLSSYEQYF. The CDR3 DNA reads as TGTGCCAGTAGTATTGGACAGGGGCTAAGCTCCTACGAGCAGTACTTC.

The chain joins TRBV20-1 to TRBJ2-2, with 7 bases identical to TRBD2. V was pared by 5 bases and J by 5 bases, with 11 bases of the junction left unmatched. The CDR3 has 15 amino acids. Germline-derived CDR1 and CDR2 are DFQATT and SNEGSKA (reference sequence). Written as DNA, the CDR3 is TGCAGTGCTGACGCCCCTAGCGGTCCTACCGGGGAGCTGTTTTTT. It encodes CSADAPSGPTGELFF.

The rearrangement joins TRBV9 to TRBJ2-5; D uncertain. The ends were cut back, 0 bases at V and 4 bases at J, with 13 bases in the middle. From germline, CDR1 is SGDLS and CDR2 YYNGEE. The CDR3 covers 15 residues. CDR3 bases: TGTGCCAGCAGCGTAGTAGGGTCTACGGGAGAGACCCAGTACTTC. Encoded protein: CASSVVGSTGETQYF.

The chain recombines TRBV5-1 with TRBJ2-1, with 11 bases identical to TRBD1. V shed 4 bases, J shed 5 bases, and the junction held 5 bases outside the gene matches. CDR1 SGHRS and CDR2 YFSETQ come from the germline V gene. This CDR3 is 15 amino acids long. Here the CDR3 DNA reads TGCGCCAGCAGCGCGGGACAGGGGGGAAACAATGAGCAGTTCTTC. Protein sequence: CASSAGQGGNNEQFF.

This clonotype came up many times. The gene calls are TRBV14 and TRBJ2-1, with D perhaps given as TRBD1 or TRBD2 (5 bases each). The CDR3 runs to 12 residues. V was cut by 8 bases and J by 7 bases, with 12 bases left in between. CDR1 and CDR2 from the germline V gene are SGHDN and FVKESK. In DNA form, the CDR3 reads TGTGCCAGCGGGGGAACGGGTAATGAGCAGTTCTTC. It yields the protein CASGGTGNEQFF.

The chain carries TRBV28 and TRBJ1-2, with a tentative D call TRBD1 (5 bases). V was trimmed by 5 bases and J by 6 bases, leaving 19 bases between them. The CDR3 contains 15 residues. Germline V gene lookup returns CDR1 MDHEN and CDR2 SYDVKM. The CDR3 bases are TGTGCCAGCAGTCCCGGGACCTTCGTCGGGGATGGCTACACCTTC. It encodes CASSPGTFVGDGYTF.

This clonotype was seen only a few times. The genes are TRBV7-2 and TRBJ2-1; no clear D gene. The V end lost 5 bases, the J end lost 10 bases, and 15 bases lay between the germline ends. The V gene's germline CDR1 is SGHTA and CDR2 FQGNSA. The CDR3 spans 13 residues. CDR3 protein: CASSLMGSEEQFF. CDR3 DNA sequence: TGTGCCAGCAGCCTTATGGGGTCGGAAGAGCAGTTCTTC.

This clonotype occurred many times. The chain links TRBV28 to TRBJ1-5; a weak D match, TRBD1 (5 bases). The germline CDR1 and CDR2 sequences are MDHEN and SYDVKM. This CDR3 is built from 17 residues. V gave up 7 bases and J gave up 7 bases, with 26 bases separating them. CDR3 DNA: TGTGCCAGCACCTCTTATGGGGGGATGGGGTCCGCCCAGCCCCAGCATTTT. This sequence encodes CASTSYGGMGSAQPQHF.